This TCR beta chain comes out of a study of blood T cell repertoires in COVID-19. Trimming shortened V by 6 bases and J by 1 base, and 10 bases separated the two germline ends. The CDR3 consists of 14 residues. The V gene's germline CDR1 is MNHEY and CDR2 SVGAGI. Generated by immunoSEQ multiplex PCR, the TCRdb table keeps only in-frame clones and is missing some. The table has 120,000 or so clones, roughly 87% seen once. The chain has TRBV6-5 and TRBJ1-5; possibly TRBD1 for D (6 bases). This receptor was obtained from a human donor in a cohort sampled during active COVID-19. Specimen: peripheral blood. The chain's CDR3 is CASSFDRSNQPQHF. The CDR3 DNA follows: TGTGCCAGCAGCTTCGACAGGAGCAATCAGCCCCAGCATTTT.